The rows below give T cell receptor beta chains drawn from one sample of a study of cytotoxic CD8 clonotypes in ibrutinib-treated CLL. TCRdb's table, derived via immunoSEQ multiplex PCR, lists solely in-frame clones and lacks some. The sample yields around 200,000 clones, about 75% seen once. Sequencing was performed on PBMCs, taken after 12 months of ibrutinib treatment. Every receptor here comes from a human donor with chronic lymphocytic leukemia. Each CDR3 is given with its conserved first and last residue. The D gene is left open where the match is weak. Only part of the rows carry a size: once, few, many, or a class if the clone is expanded.

>TRBJ2-7|TRBV28|-|-|13
TGTGCCAGCAGTTTACTGGACAGCTACGAGCAGTACTTC
CASSLLDSYEQYF
>TRBJ2-5|TRBV6-6|TRBD1|-|15
TGTGCCAGCAGATGGACGACAGGGCACCAAGAGACCCAGTACTTC
CASRWTTGHQETQYF
>TRBJ2-1|TRBV30|-|-|14
TGTGCCTGGAGTGTCTGGGGTTCCTACAATGAGCAGTTCTTC
CAWSVWGSYNEQFF
>TRBJ2-1|TRBV5-6|TRBD1|few|15
TGTGCCAGCAGCATGCGGCGGACAGGGTACAATGAGCAGTTCTTC
CASSMRRTGYNEQFF
>TRBJ1-2|TRBV30|-|-|13
TGTGCCTGGAGTGTACAGTTCGGCTATGGCTACACCTTC
CAWSVQFGYGYTF
>TRBJ2-7|TRBV6-1|-|-|14
TGTGCCAGCAGGCCTCACGGTAACCACTACGAGCAGTACTTC
CASRPHGNHYEQYF
>TRBJ1-2|TRBV19|-|-|16
TGTGCCAGTACTGGTTTAGCCGCCCAAGCTGGTCTCGGCTACACCTTC
CASTGLAAQAGLGYTF
>TRBJ2-3|TRBV13|TRBD2|-|18
TGTGCCAGCAGCTTTTCGTCTAGCGGGGGATTTAGCACAGATACGCAGTATTTT
CASSFSSSGGFSTDTQYF
>TRBJ1-5|TRBV28|-|-|14
TGTGCCAGCACTTGGGGCTCCCTAAATCAGCCCCAGCATTTT
CASTWGSLNQPQHF
>TRBJ1-6|TRBV2|-|few|13
TGTGCCAGCAATGGACAGCATAATTCACCCCTCCACTTT
CASNGQHNSPLHF
>TRBJ2-4|TRBV30|TRBD1|once|14
TGTGCCTGGGTAGCAGGGGGTAGCCAAAACATTCAGTACTTC
CAWVAGGSQNIQYF
>TRBJ2-3|TRBV7-2|TRBD2|-|17
TGTGCCAGCAGCGAAGTACTAGCGGGGGGACGGGCAGATACGCAGTATTTT
CASSEVLAGGRADTQYF
>TRBJ1-2|TRBV19|TRBD1|-|14
TGTGCCAGTAGTGTCCCCGGGACAGGACTTGGCTACACCTTC
CASSVPGTGLGYTF
>TRBJ1-2|TRBV7-2|TRBD1|-|12
TGTGCCAGCGACAGGGGCAACTATGGCTACACCTTC
CASDRGNYGYTF
>TRBJ2-5|TRBV25-1|TRBD2|-|15
TGTGCCAGCAGTGTCAGACTAGCGGGAGGGGAGACCCAGTACTTC
CASSVRLAGGETQYF
>TRBJ1-5|TRBV4-2|-|few|15
TGTGCCAGCAGCCAAGACTTCAACAGCAATCAGCCCCAGCATTTT
CASSQDFNSNQPQHF
>TRBJ1-2|TRBV5-4|-|-|15
TGTGCCAGCTTGGGTCGGTTGGGGCTCGGTTGGGGCTACACCTTC
CASLGRLGLGWGYTF
>TRBJ2-1|TRBV5-6|-|-|14
TGTGCCAGCAGCTTGGTTCCAGGGGCGGATGAGCAGTTCTTC
CASSLVPGADEQFF
>TRBJ1-1|TRBV4-1|-|few|15
TGCGCCAGCAGCCAAGTCCCACCTTTGAACACTGAAGCTTTCTTT
CASSQVPPLNTEAFF
>TRBJ2-2|TRBV27|-|-|14
TGTGCCAGCAGTTTTGCGCAGAACACCGGGGAGCTGTTTTTT
CASSFAQNTGELFF
>TRBJ1-1|TRBV30|-|few|12
TGTGCCTTCCGCCGTTCGTCGGAGTACGCTTTCTTT
CAFRRSSEYAFF
>TRBJ2-2|TRBV2|-|few|13
TGTGCCAGCAGTGAGGAAGGGGGCGGGGAGCTGTTTTTT
CASSEEGGGELFF
>TRBJ2-4|TRBV9|-|-|11
TGTGCCAGCTCCGACTTGGCGGGTCAGTACTTC
CASSDLAGQYF
>TRBJ1-3|TRBV19|-|-|16
TGTGCCACTTCGGACCGACTAGGGGGCTCTGGAAACACCATATATTTT
CATSDRLGGSGNTIYF
>TRBJ2-7|TRBV6-5|TRBD1|-|14
TGTGCCAGCAGTCCGGGACAGGGGGAATACGAGCAGTACTTC
CASSPGQGEYEQYF
>TRBJ2-2|TRBV4-1|-|-|13
TGCGCCAGCAGGAGGAGTGGCACCGGGGAGCTGTTTTTT
CASRRSGTGELFF
>TRBJ2-3|TRBV4-3|-|once|17
TGCGCCAGCAGCCTTTGGGGTCCCGGACGCCGCACAGATACGCAGTATTTT
CASSLWGPGRRTDTQYF
>TRBJ1-6|TRBV2|TRBD1|-|12
TGTGCCAGCAGCGTTGACAGGGGACCCCTCCACTTT
CASSVDRGPLHF
>TRBJ1-5|TRBV2|-|-|13
TGTGCCAGCAGGAACAGGGTTGGTCAGCCCCAGCATTTT
CASRNRVGQPQHF
>TRBJ1-2|TRBV7-8|-|-|22
TGTGCCAGCAGCTTAGATCTTGGTGGGTCGGCCATCAGGCGAGGGGCGAACTATGGCTACACCTTC
CASSLDLGGSAIRRGANYGYTF
>TRBJ1-6|TRBV6-1|-|-|13
TGTGCCAGCAGGAGGGGGGAGAATTCACCCCTCCACTTT
CASRRGENSPLHF
>TRBJ2-7|TRBV29-1|-|-|12
TGCAGGGCAAGGAAGGGTCGCTACGAGCAGTACTTC
CRARKGRYEQYF
>TRBJ2-7|TRBV9|TRBD1|-|16
TGTGCCAGCAGCGTAGGGGTTGGGGGACAGCCCTACGAGCAGTACTTC
CASSVGVGGQPYEQYF
>TRBJ1-5|TRBV19|-|-|16
TGTGCCAGTAGTATAGGAATGGGGTCTAGCAATCAGCCCCAGCATTTT
CASSIGMGSSNQPQHF
>TRBJ1-6|TRBV30|-|-|17
TGTGCCTGGAGCCCACCCCGGACCCGGTTACCCTTTTCACCCCTCCACTTT
CAWSPPRTRLPFSPLHF
>TRBJ1-1|TRBV6-5|-|-|12
TGTGCCAGCAGTTACGGACAGCTTGTAGCTTTCTTT
CASSYGQLVAFF
>TRBJ2-1|TRBV4-1|TRBD1|-|16
TGCGCCAGCAGCTTACGATGGGGACAGGGGGGCAGTGAGCAGTTCTTC
CASSLRWGQGGSEQFF
>TRBJ1-1|TRBV6-1|-|-|14
TGTGCCAGCAGTTATCCGAGACCGAACACTGAAGCTTTCTTT
CASSYPRPNTEAFF
>TRBJ2-5|TRBV4-3|TRBD1|-|15
TGCGCCAGCAGCAGCCGGGACAGGATCCAAGAGACCCAGTACTTC
CASSSRDRIQETQYF
>TRBJ2-1|TRBV11-2|-|-|16
TGTGCCAGCAGCTTAGTGGGCGATCCGTCCTACAATGAGCAGTTCTTC
CASSLVGDPSYNEQFF
>TRBJ2-1|TRBV6-5|-|few|13
TGTGCCAGCAGTTACCGAGAAGACTTCGAGCAGTTCTTC
CASSYREDFEQFF
>TRBJ2-7|TRBV27|TRBD1|-|16
TGTGCCAGCAGTCTAGGGACAGGGTCCCTAAGTCGCGAGCAGTACTTC
CASSLGTGSLSREQYF
>TRBJ1-2|TRBV2|-|many|15
TGTGCCAGCCTCCCTCCCCGGGACTACCCCTATGGCTACACCTTC
CASLPPRDYPYGYTF
>TRBJ2-1|TRBV11-2|-|-|18
TGTGCCAGCAGCTTAGTACCCGCCAGGGCAGGCTCCTACAATGAGCAGTTCTTC
CASSLVPARAGSYNEQFF
>TRBJ1-2|TRBV14|TRBD1|-|14
TGTGCCAGCAGCGAGACAGGGGTCCTCTATGGCTACACCTTC
CASSETGVLYGYTF